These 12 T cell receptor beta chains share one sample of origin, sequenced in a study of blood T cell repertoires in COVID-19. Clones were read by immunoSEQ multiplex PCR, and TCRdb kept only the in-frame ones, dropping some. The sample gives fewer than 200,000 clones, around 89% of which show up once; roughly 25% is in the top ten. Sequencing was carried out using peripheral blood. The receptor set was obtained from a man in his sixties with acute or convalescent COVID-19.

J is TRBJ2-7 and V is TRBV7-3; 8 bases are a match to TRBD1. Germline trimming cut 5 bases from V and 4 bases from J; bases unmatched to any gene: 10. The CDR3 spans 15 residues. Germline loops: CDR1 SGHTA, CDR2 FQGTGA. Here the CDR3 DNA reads TGTGCCAGCAGCCCGATCGCAGGGGGCATGTACGAGCAGTACTTC. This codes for CASSPIAGGMYEQYF.

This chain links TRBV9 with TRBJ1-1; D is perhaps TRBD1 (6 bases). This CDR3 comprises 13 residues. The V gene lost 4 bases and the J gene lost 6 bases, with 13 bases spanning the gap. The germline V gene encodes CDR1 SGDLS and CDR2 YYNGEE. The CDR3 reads CASSSPGVPEAFF. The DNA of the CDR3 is TGTGCCAGCAGCTCGCCAGGGGTACCTGAAGCTTTCTTT. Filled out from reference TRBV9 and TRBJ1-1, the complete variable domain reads DSGVTQTPKHLITATGQRVTLRCSPRSGDLSVYWYQQSLDQGLQFLIQYYNGEERAKGNILERFSAQQFPDLHSELNLSSLELGDSALYFCASSSPGVPEAFFGQGTRLTVV.

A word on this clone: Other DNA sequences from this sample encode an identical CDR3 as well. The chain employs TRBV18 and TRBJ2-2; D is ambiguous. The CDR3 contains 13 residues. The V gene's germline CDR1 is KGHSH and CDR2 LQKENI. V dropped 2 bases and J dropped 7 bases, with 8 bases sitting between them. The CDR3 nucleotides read TGTGCCAGCTCACCATTGAGAGACGGGGAGCTGTTTTTT. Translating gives CASSPLRDGELFF.

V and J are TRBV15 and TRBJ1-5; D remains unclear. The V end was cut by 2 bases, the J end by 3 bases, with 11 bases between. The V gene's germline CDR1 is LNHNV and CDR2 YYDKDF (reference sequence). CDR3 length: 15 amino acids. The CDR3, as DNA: TGTGCCACCAGCAGACTAGAGGGTCCCAATCAGCCCCAGCATTTT. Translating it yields CATSRLEGPNQPQHF.

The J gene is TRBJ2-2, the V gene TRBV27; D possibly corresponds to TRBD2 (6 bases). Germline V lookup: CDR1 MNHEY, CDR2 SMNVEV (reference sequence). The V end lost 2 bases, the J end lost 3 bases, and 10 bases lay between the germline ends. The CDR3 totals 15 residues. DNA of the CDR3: TGTGCCAGCAGTTTAGGAGGAGGGGACACCGGGGAGCTGTTTTTT. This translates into CASSLGGGDTGELFF.

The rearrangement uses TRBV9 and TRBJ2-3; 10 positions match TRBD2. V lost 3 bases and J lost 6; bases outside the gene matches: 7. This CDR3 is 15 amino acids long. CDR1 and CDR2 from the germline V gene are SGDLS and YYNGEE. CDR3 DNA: TGTGCCAGCAGCGCCGGGAGCGGGGGGGGCGATACGCAGTATTTT. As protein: CASSAGSGGGDTQYF.

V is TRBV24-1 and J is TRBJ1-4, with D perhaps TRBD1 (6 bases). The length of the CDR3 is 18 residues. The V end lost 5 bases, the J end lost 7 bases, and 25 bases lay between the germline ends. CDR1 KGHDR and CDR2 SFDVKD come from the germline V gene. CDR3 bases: TGTGCCACCAGTGCCCCCGTTAATACAGGGTTGAGCGGTGAAAAACTGTTTTTT. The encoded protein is CATSAPVNTGLSGEKLFF.

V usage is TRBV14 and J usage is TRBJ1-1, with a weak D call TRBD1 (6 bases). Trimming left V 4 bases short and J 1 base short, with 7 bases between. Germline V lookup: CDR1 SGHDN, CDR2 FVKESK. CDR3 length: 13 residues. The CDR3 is CASSLGQNTEAFF. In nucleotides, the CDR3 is TGTGCCAGCAGCCTGGGACAGAACACTGAAGCTTTCTTT.

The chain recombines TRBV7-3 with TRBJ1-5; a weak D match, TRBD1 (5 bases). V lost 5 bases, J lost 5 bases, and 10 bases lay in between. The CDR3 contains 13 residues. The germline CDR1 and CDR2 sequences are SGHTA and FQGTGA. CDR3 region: CASSGTADQPQHF. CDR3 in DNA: TGTGCCAGCAGCGGGACTGCGGATCAGCCCCAGCATTTT.

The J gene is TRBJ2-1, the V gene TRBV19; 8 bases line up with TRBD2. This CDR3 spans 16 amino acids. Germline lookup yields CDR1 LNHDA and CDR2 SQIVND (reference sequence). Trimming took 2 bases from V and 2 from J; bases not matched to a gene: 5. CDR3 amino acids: CASSIPAGVAYNEQFF. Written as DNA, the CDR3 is TGTGCCAGTAGTATACCAGCGGGAGTAGCCTACAATGAGCAGTTCTTC.

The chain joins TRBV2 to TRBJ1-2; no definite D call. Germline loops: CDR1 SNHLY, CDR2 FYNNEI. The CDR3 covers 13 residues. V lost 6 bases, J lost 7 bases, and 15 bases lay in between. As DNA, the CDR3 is TGTGCCAGCAGCCTTAGTCAAGCAAGTGGCTACACCTTC. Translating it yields CASSLSQASGYTF.

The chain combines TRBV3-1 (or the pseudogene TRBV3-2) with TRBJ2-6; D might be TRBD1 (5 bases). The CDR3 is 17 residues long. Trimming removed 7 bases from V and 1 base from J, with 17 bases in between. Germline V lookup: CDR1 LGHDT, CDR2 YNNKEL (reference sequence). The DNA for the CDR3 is TGTGCCAGCACCTTGGGTCAGGGTACTTCTGGGGCCAACGTCCTGACTTTC. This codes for CASTLGQGTSGANVLTF.